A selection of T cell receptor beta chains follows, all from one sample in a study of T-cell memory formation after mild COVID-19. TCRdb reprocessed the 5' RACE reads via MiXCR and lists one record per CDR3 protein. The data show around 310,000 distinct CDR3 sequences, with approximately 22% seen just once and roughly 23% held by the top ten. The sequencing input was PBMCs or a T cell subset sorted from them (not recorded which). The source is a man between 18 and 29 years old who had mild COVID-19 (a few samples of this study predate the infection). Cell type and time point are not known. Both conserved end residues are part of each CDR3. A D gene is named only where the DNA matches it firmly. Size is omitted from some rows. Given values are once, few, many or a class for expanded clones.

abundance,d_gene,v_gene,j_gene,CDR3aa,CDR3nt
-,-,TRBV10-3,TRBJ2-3,CAISEVRAGDTQYF,TGTGCCATCAGTGAAGTCAGGGCCGGAGATACGCAGTATTTT
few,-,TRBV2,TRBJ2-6,CASSQGYLSGANVLTF,TGTGCCAGCAGTCAAGGTTACCTCTCTGGGGCCAACGTCCTGACTTTC
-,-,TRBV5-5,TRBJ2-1,CASSLGSRNEQFF,TGTGCCAGCAGCTTGGGTTCGAGGAATGAGCAGTTCTTC
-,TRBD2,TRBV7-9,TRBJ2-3,CASSIGTSGGATDTQYF,TGTGCCAGCAGCATCGGGACTAGCGGGGGGGCCACAGATACGCAGTATTTT
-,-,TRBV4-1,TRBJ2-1,CASSPWAESYNEQFF,TGCGCCAGCAGCCCGTGGGCGGAGTCCTACAATGAGCAGTTCTTC
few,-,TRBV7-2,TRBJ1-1,CASSSQGRDTEAFF,TGTGCCAGCAGCTCACAGGGAAGGGACACTGAAGCTTTCTTT
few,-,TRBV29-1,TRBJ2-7,CSVEDEVSYEQYF,TGCAGCGTTGAAGATGAGGTATCCTACGAGCAGTACTTC
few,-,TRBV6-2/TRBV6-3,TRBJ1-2,CPRRVKNYGYTF,TGCCCCCGGCGGGTAAAGAACTATGGCTACACCTTC
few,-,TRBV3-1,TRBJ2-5,CASSHRRRRPWETQYF,TGTGCCAGCAGCCATCGAAGGCGAAGGCCATGGGAGACCCAGTACTTC
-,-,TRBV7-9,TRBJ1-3,CASSSNLSGNTIYF,TGTGCCAGCAGCTCCAATCTATCTGGAAACACCATATATTTT
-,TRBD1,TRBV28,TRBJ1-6,CASGAGQGASRAHSPLHF,TGTGCCAGCGGTGCGGGACAGGGGGCTTCTCGCGCCCATTCACCCCTCCACTTT
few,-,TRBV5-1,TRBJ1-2,CASSLESGTSFYGYTF,TGCGCCAGCAGCTTGGAGTCAGGGACTTCGTTTTATGGCTACACCTTC
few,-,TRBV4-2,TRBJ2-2,CASSHPDRKAGELFF,TGTGCCAGCAGCCATCCAGACAGGAAGGCCGGGGAGCTGTTTTTT
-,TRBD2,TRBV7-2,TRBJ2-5,CASSSTSGSQETQYF,TGTGCCAGCAGCTCGACTAGCGGCTCCCAAGAGACCCAGTACTTC
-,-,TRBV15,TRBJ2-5,CATSRDQGEETQYF,TGTGCCACCAGCAGAGATCAAGGGGAAGAGACCCAGTACTTC
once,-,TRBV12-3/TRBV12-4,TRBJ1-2,CASSLHTGGDYGYTF,TGTGCCAGCAGTCTCCATACGGGGGGCGACTATGGCTACACCTTC
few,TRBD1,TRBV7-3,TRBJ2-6,CASSPQQGARSGANVLTF,TGTGCCAGCAGCCCACAACAGGGGGCGCGTTCTGGGGCCAACGTCCTGACTTTC
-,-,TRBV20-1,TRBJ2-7,CSAVSGTGINEQYF,TGCAGTGCCGTTAGCGGGACAGGGATCAACGAGCAGTACTTC
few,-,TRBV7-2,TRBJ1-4,CASSQLVANEKLFF,TGTGCCAGCAGCCAACTAGTGGCTAATGAAAAACTGTTTTTT
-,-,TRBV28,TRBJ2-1,CASSLEDKRESNEQFF,TGTGCCAGCAGTTTGGAGGACAAAAGGGAGTCGAATGAGCAGTTCTTC
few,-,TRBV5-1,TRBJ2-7,CASSPVGTGGLAVYEQYF,TGCGCCAGCAGCCCGGTGGGGACAGGAGGACTAGCCGTATACGAGCAGTACTTC
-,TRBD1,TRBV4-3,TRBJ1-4,CASSQVYRGTENEKLFF,TGCGCCAGCAGCCAGGTCTACAGGGGGACGGAAAATGAAAAACTGTTTTTT
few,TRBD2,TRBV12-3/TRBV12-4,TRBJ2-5,CASSLDGGKETQYF,TGTGCCAGCAGTTTAGACGGGGGGAAAGAGACCCAGTACTTC
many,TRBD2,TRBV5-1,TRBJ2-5,CASSLGLAGETQYF,TGTGCCAGCTCACTCGGACTAGCCGGAGAGACCCAGTACTTC
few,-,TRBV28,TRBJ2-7,CASSGAPYEQYF,TGTGCCAGCAGCGGGGCGCCCTACGAGCAGTACTTC
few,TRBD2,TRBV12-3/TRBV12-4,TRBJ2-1,CASSPGGPLFDEQFF,TGTGCCAGCAGTCCGGGGGGGCCTCTTTTCGATGAGCAGTTCTTC
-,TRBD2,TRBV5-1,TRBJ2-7,CASSLGSGGSSYEQYF,TGCGCCAGCAGCTTGGGCTCGGGAGGGAGCTCCTACGAGCAGTACTTC
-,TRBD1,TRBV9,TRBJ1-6,CASSAGTAIYNSPLHF,TGTGCCAGCAGCGCCGGGACAGCCATCTATAATTCACCCCTCCACTTT
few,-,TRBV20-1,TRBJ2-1,CSASPRNEQFF,TGCAGTGCTAGTCCCCGGAATGAGCAGTTCTTC
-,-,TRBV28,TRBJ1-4,CASSLIRDPAEKLFF,TGTGCCAGCAGTTTAATCCGGGACCCCGCTGAAAAACTGTTTTTT
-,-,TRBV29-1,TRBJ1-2,CSVEGGVGYGYTF,TGCAGCGTTGAAGGGGGGGTGGGCTATGGCTACACCTTC
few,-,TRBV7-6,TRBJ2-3,CASSYGAGADTQYF,TGTGCCTCCTCTTACGGTGCCGGTGCGGATACGCAGTATTTT
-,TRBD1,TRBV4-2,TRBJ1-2,CASSQQPTGNVYGYTF,TGTGCCAGCAGCCAACAGCCGACAGGGAACGTCTATGGCTACACCTTC
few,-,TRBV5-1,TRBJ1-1,CASSWRPGEAGTEAFF,TGCGCCAGCAGCTGGCGGCCAGGGGAAGCTGGCACTGAAGCTTTCTTT
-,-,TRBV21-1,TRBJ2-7,CADKGSYEQYF,TGTGCCGACAAGGGATCCTACGAGCAGTACTTC
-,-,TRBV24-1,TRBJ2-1,CATSDPGPYNEQFF,TGTGCCACCAGTGATCCGGGCCCCTACAATGAGCAGTTCTTC
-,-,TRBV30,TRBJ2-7,CAWSADSLEQYF,TGTGCCTGGAGTGCGGACAGTCTCGAGCAGTACTTC
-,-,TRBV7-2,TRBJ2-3,CASSLQVSDTQYF,TGTGCCAGCAGCTTACAAGTTTCAGATACGCAGTATTTT
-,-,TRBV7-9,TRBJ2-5,CASSQSWGEETQYF,TGTGCCAGCAGCCAAAGCTGGGGGGAGGAGACCCAGTACTTC
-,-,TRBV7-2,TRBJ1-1,CASSPPAGGAFF,TGTGCCAGCAGCCCCCCCGCAGGTGGGGCTTTCTTT
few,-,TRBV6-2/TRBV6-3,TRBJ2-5,CASSYFLETQYF,TGTGCCAGCAGTTATTTTCTCGAGACCCAGTACTTC
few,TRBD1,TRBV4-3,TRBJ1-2,CASSQATTQGSVGYTF,TGCGCCAGCAGCCAAGCCACCACACAGGGGTCGGTAGGCTACACCTTC
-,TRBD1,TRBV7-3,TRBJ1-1,CASSTGQGYEAFF,TGTGCCAGCAGCACCGGACAGGGATATGAAGCTTTCTTT
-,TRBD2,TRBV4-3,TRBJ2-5,CASSQSTSGGRSQYF,TGCGCCAGCAGCCAATCAACTAGCGGGGGGAGGTCCCAGTACTTC
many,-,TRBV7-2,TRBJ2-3,CASAGGGVTQYF,TGTGCCAGCGCCGGGGGAGGAGTTACGCAGTATTTT